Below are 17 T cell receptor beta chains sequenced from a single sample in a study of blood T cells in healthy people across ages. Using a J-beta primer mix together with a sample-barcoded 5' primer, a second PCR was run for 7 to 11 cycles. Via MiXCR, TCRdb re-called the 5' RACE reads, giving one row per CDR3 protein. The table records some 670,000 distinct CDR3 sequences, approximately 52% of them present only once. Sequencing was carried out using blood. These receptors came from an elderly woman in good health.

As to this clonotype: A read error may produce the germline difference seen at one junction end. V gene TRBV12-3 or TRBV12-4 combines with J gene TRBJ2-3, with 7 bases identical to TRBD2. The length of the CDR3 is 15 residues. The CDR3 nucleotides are TGTGCCAGCAGTGTAGCGGGCCCACCGGTAGATACGCAGTATTTT. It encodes CASSVAGPPVDTQYF.

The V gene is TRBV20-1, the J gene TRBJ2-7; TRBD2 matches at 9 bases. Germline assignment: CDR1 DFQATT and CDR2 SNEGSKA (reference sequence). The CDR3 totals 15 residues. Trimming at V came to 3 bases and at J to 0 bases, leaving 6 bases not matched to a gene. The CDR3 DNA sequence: TGCAGTGCTAGTCTAGGTAGCGGGAGCTCCTACGAGCAGTACTTC. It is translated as CSASLGSGSSYEQYF.

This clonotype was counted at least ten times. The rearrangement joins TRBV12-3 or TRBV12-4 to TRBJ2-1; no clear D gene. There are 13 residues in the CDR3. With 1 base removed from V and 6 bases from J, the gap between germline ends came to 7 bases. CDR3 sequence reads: CASSLDFINEQFF. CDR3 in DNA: TGTGCCAGCAGTTTAGACTTCATCAATGAGCAGTTCTTC.

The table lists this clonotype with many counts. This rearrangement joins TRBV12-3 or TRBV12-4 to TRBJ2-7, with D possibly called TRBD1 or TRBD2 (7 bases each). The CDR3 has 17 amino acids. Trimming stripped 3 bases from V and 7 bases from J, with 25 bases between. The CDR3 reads CASSFPGGQMTLREQYF. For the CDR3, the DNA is TGTGCCAGCAGTTTTCCGGGGGGACAGATGACCCTACGAGAGCAGTACTTC.

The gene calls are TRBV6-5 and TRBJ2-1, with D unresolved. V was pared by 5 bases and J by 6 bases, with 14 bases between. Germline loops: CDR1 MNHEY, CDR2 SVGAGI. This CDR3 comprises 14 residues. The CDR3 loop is CASSDYRASNEQFF. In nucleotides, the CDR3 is TGTGCCAGCAGTGATTACCGAGCCAGCAATGAGCAGTTCTTC.

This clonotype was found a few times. In DNA, the CDR3 is TGTGCCAGCAGTTTAAGCGGGACAGCGGAAGAGACCCAGTACTTC. Translated, it gives CASSLSGTAEETQYF. The chain uses TRBV28 and TRBJ2-5; D tentatively fits TRBD1 or TRBD2 (7 bases each). The CDR3 loop spans 15 amino acids. Germline-derived CDR1 and CDR2 are MDHEN and SYDVKM. The V gene lost 2 bases and the J gene lost 3 bases, with 13 bases spanning the gap.

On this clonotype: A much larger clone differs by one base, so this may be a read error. The CDR3 protein is CSARGPGLDGRADTQYF. CDR3 DNA sequence: TGCAGTGCTAGGGGACCGGGACTAGATGGCCGCGCAGATACGCAGTATTTT. This chain uses TRBV20-1 with TRBJ2-3; the match to TRBD2 covers 8 bases. Germline-derived CDR1 and CDR2 are DFQATT and SNEGSKA (reference sequence). Losses at the gene ends were 3 bases for V and 4 bases for J; bases not matched to a gene: 15. The CDR3 has 17 amino acids.

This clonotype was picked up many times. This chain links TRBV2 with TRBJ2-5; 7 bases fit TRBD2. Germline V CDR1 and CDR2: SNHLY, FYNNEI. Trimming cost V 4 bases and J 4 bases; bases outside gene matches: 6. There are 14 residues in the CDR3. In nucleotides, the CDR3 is TGTGCCAGCAGTGGGCGGGAGAGAATAGAGACCCAGTACTTC. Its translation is CASSGRERIETQYF. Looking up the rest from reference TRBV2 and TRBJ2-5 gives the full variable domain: EPEVTQTPSHQVTQMGQEVILRCVPISNHLYFYWYRQILGQKVEFLVSFYNNEISEKSEIFDDQFSVERPDGSNFTLKIRSTKLEDSAMYFCASSGRERIETQYFGPGTRLLVL.

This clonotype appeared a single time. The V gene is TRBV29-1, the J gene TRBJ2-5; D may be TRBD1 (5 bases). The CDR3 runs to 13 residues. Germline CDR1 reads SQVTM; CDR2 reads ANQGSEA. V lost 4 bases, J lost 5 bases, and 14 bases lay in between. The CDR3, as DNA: TGCAGCGTTGTTTCGGCAGGGTGGGAGACCCAGTACTTC. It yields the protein CSVVSAGWETQYF.

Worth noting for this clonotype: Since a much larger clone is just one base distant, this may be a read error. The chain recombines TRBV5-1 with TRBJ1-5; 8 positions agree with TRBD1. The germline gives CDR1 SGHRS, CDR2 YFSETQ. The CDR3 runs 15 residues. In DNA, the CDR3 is TGCCCCAGCAGCTTGGAGGGACAGGGCAATCAGCCCCAGCATTTT. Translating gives CPSSLEGQGNQPQHF.

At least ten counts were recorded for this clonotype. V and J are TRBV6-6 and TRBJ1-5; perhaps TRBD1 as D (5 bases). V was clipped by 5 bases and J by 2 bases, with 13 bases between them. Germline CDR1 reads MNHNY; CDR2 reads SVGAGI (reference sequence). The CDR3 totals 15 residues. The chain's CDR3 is CASSPQGIGNQPQHF. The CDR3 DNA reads TGTGCCAGCAGTCCCCAGGGAATCGGCAATCAGCCCCAGCATTTT.

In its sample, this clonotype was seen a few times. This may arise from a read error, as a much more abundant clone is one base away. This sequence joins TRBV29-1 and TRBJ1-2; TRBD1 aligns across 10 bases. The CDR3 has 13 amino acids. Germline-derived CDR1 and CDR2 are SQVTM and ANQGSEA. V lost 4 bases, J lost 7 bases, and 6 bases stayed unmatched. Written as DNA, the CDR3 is TGCAGCGTTGTTGGGACAGGGGTCCGTGGCTACACCTTC. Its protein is CSVVGTGVRGYTF. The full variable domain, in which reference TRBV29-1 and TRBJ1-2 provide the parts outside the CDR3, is SAVISQKPSRDICQRGTSLTIQCQVDSQVTMMFWYRQQPGQSLTLIATANQGSEATYESGFVIDKFPISRPNLTFSTLTVSNMSPEDSSIYLCSVVGTGVRGYTFGSGTRLTVV.

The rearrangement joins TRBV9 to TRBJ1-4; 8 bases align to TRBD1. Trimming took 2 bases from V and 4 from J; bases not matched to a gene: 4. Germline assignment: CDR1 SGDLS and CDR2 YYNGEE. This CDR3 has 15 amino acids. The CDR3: CASSVGGQVNEKLFF. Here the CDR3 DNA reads TGTGCCAGCAGCGTCGGGGGACAGGTTAATGAAAAACTGTTTTTT.

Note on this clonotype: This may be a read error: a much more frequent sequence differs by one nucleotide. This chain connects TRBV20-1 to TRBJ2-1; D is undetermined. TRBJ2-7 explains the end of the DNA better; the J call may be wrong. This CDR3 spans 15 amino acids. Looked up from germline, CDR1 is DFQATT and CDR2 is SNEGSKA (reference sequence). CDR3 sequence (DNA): TGCAGTGCTAGGAGTTCCCTATACTCCTACAATGAGCAGTACTTC. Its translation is CSARSSLYSYNEQYF.

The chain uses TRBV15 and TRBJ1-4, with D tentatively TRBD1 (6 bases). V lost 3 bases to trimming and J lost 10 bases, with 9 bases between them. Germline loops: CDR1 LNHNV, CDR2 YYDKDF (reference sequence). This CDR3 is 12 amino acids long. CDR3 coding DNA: TGTGCCACCAGCAGGTCCAGGGGAAAACTGTTTTTT. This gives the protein CATSRSRGKLFF.

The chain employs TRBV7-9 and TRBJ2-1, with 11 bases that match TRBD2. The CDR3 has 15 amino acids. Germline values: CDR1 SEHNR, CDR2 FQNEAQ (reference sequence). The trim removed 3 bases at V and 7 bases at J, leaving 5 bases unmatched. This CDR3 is CASSLTSGMGNEQFF. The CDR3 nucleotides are TGTGCCAGCAGCTTGACTAGCGGGATGGGTAATGAGCAGTTCTTC.

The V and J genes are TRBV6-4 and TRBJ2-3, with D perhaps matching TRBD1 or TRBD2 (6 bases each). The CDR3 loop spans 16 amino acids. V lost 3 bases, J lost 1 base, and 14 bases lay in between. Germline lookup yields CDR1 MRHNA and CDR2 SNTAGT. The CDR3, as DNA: TGTGCCAGCAGTGATGTGGGGGGCCACGGCACAGATACGCAGTATTTT. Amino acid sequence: CASSDVGGHGTDTQYF.